What follows are 26 T cell receptor beta chains derived from one specimen sequenced in a study of blood T cell repertoires in COVID-19. TCRdb keeps only in-frame clones here, not all; method: immunoSEQ multiplex PCR. The table records about 370,000 clones, around 89% of them present only once. The sequenced material came from peripheral blood. These TCRs come from a woman in her 30s with COVID-19, enrolled during active disease.

The J gene is TRBJ2-5, the V gene TRBV30; 15 positions agree with TRBD2. CDR3 length equals 15 residues. The ends lost 5 bases at V and 4 bases at J; junction bases unmatched: 5. Germline CDR1 is GTSNPN and CDR2 is SVGIG (reference sequence). This CDR3 reads CAWGPGLAGGETQYF. The CDR3 bases are TGTGCCTGGGGGCCGGGACTAGCGGGAGGAGAGACCCAGTACTTC.

The chain has TRBV7-9 and TRBJ2-7; TRBD2 agrees at 7 bases. CDR1 is SEHNR, CDR2 FQNEAQ, per germline (reference sequence). The CDR3 contains 16 residues. J gave up 0 bases and V 4 bases, and 9 bases lay outside the gene matches. The CDR3 nucleotides read TGTGCCAGCAGCTCTTCTCTGGCGGGAGTCTCCTACGAGCAGTACGTC. Translating gives CASSSSLAGVSYEQYV.

Notes on this clone: Germline is not matched at one junction end, which may reflect a read error. The chain couples TRBV7-7 to TRBJ2-3, with D perhaps TRBD1 (6 bases). The germline CDR1 and CDR2 sequences are SSHAT and FNYEAQ (reference sequence). The CDR3 sequence is 13 residues long. CDR3 in DNA: TGTGCTAGCAGCACAGGGCTAGGGGATACGCAGTATTTT. It codes for CASSTGLGDTQYF.

The rearrangement joins TRBV6-2 or TRBV6-3 to TRBJ2-7; 7 bases are a match to TRBD1. V gave up 0 bases and J gave up 5 bases; unmatched junction bases: 4. Germline V gene data show CDR1 as MNHEY and CDR2 as SVGEGT. The CDR3 is 14 amino acids. CDR3 nucleotides: TGTGCCAGCAGTTACTCGACAGGGAACCACGAGCAGTACGTC. Translating gives CASSYSTGNHEQYV.

J is TRBJ2-2 and V is TRBV5-1, with 7 bases identical to TRBD1. Germline V gene sequence: CDR1 SGHRS, CDR2 YFSETQ. V lost 7 bases to trimming and J lost 4 bases; unmatched junction nucleotides: 10. The CDR3 contains 15 residues. The CDR3 sequence is CASSPDRRPTGELFF. Written as DNA, the CDR3 is TGCGCCAGCTCCCCGGACAGGAGACCCACCGGGGAGCTGTTTTTT.

V usage is TRBV11-3 and J usage is TRBJ1-6; 8 positions agree with TRBD1. Germline loops: CDR1 SGHNT, CDR2 YENEEA. The CDR3 spans 15 residues. Trimming cost V 6 bases and J 6 bases; bases outside gene matches: 7. The CDR3 nucleotides read TGTGCCAGCAGAACATCACAGGGGGTTAATTCACCCCTCCACTTT. Translated: CASRTSQGVNSPLHF.

The V gene is TRBV19, the J gene TRBJ1-1; TRBD1 might be the D (6 bases). Germline V gene sequence: CDR1 LNHDA, CDR2 SQIVND (reference sequence). V lost 5 bases and J lost 5, with 30 bases in between. The CDR3 is 19 amino acids. For the CDR3, the DNA is TGTGCCAGTAGTTTTAGGTTATCCCGAGAGGGACACCGAGGGACTGAAGCTTTCTTT. Its translation: CASSFRLSREGHRGTEAFF.

In DNA, the CDR3 is TGTGCCAGCAGTGGGCCTAGCGGGAGGCGGGGAAACATTCAGTACTTC. It encodes CASSGPSGRRGNIQYF. The V call is TRBV27, the J call TRBJ2-4; 11 bases fit TRBD2. CDR1 is MNHEY and CDR2 is SMNVEV in the germline V gene (reference sequence). The V gene end was trimmed by 5 bases and the J gene end by 6 bases; junction bases not matched to a gene: 9. There are 16 residues in the CDR3.

The rearrangement joins TRBV6-5 to TRBJ2-5; a possible D gene is TRBD1 (6 bases). The germline V gene has CDR1 MNHEY and CDR2 SVGAGI. V lost 0 bases and J 3 bases, leaving 14 bases between the germline ends. The CDR3 contains 16 residues. CDR3 amino acids: CASSYSPGAGKETQYF. CDR3 sequence (DNA): TGTGCCAGCAGTTACTCCCCAGGGGCCGGGAAAGAGACCCAGTACTTC.

This chain connects TRBV28 to TRBJ2-2, with 8 nucleotides matching TRBD2. The V gene's germline CDR1 is MDHEN and CDR2 SYDVKM. The CDR3 extends over 15 amino acids. Trimming removed 8 bases from V and 2 bases from J; junction bases left unmatched: 7. The CDR3 nucleotides are TGTGCCAGCTTGCGCGGGGGGCCCAACACCGGGGAGCTGTTTTTT. Amino acid sequence: CASLRGGPNTGELFF.

The count of this clone is one. The rearrangement links TRBV5-5 to TRBJ1-2; TRBD1 matches at 8 bases. This CDR3 region has 17 residues. Germline assignment: CDR1 SGHKS and CDR2 YYEKEE (reference sequence). The trim removed 4 bases at V and 2 bases at J, leaving 13 bases unmatched. CDR3 bases: TGTGCCAGCAGCCTCTGGACAGGGTATGGGCCGAACTATGGCTACACCTTC. Residues: CASSLWTGYGPNYGYTF.

This clone was detected once. The chain is built from TRBV11-2 and TRBJ1-3; TRBD1 matches 7 bases. Germline trimming cut 6 bases from V and 0 bases from J; bases unmatched to any gene: 5. Germline CDR1 SGHAT, CDR2 FQNNGV. This CDR3 region has 15 residues. The CDR3 protein is CASSRTGVSGNTIYF. The CDR3 coding sequence is TGTGCCAGCAGTCGTACAGGGGTCTCTGGAAACACCATATATTTT.

This clone came up a few times. J is TRBJ2-4 and V is TRBV12-1; the D call TRBD1 from the table was never checked on the DNA. TRBV12-1 is classified as a pseudogene. The CDR3 totals 16 residues. The CDR3 protein is CASSLDSDREKNIQYF. CDR3 sequence (DNA): TGTGCCAGCAGCTTGGATTCCGACAGGGAGAAAAACATTCAGTACTTC.

The chain uses TRBV23-1 and TRBJ2-5; 7 bases fit TRBD2. TRBV23-1 is an open reading frame whose function is uncertain. CDR3 length equals 17 residues. V lost 0 bases, J lost 2 bases, and 9 bases stayed unmatched. The CDR3 DNA is TGCGCCAGCAGTCAATCCCCGGGAAGGGAGGGGCAAGAGACCCAGTACTTC. Amino acid sequence: CASSQSPGREGQETQYF.

The chain uses TRBV2 and TRBJ2-7; a possible D gene is TRBD2 (6 bases). Trimming pared 9 bases from V and 13 bases from J, leaving 16 bases between. Germline V lookup: CDR1 SNHLY, CDR2 FYNNEI. This CDR3 is built from 10 residues. The CDR3 DNA follows: TGTGCCAGTTGGGACTCTCTTGCCTACTTC. Its translation: CASWDSLAYF.

J is TRBJ1-3 and V is TRBV28, with TRBD1 matching 7 bases. V trimming: 0 bases; J trimming: 4 bases; junction bases outside the gene matches: 3. CDR3 length: 15 residues. Germline V gives CDR1 MDHEN, CDR2 SYDVKM. The CDR3 DNA follows: TGTGCCAGCAGTTTATGGGGGACAGTCGGAAACACCATATATTTT. Amino acid sequence: CASSLWGTVGNTIYF.

The CDR3 loop is CASSVGQGTSYGYTF. CDR3 nucleotides: TGTGCCAGCAGCGTAGGTCAGGGGACGTCCTATGGCTACACCTTC. The V and J genes are TRBV9 and TRBJ1-2; tentatively, D is TRBD1 (6 bases). Trimming shortened V by 0 bases and J by 4 bases, and 13 bases separated the two germline ends. Germline CDR1 reads SGDLS; CDR2 reads YYNGEE. CDR3 length: 15 amino acids. The complete variable domain, with remaining parts taken from reference TRBV9 and TRBJ1-2, reads DSGVTQTPKHLITATGQRVTLRCSPRSGDLSVYWYQQSLDQGLQFLIQYYNGEERAKGNILERFSAQQFPDLHSELNLSSLELGDSALYFCASSVGQGTSYGYTFGSGTRLTVV.

The chain carries TRBV9 and TRBJ1-3; 9 bases align to TRBD1. Germline-derived CDR1 and CDR2 are SGDLS and YYNGEE. The CDR3 has 17 residues. J was trimmed by 1 base and V by 2 bases; bases with no gene match: 7. CDR3 in amino acids: CASSVGTGFSSGNTIYF. The CDR3 DNA reads TGTGCCAGCAGCGTCGGGACAGGGTTTTCGTCTGGAAACACCATATATTTT.

This chain joins TRBV7-2 and TRBJ2-1; a weak D match, TRBD1 (6 bases). Germline V gene lookup returns CDR1 SGHTA and CDR2 FQGNSA. The CDR3 covers 15 residues. With 5 bases removed from V and 3 bases from J, the gap between germline ends came to 14 bases. CDR3 sequence (DNA): TGTGCCAGCAGCGCAGCGGACAGCAACTACAATGAGCAGTTCTTC. Translating gives CASSAADSNYNEQFF.

The V gene is TRBV2, the J gene TRBJ2-7; 9 nucleotides align to TRBD1. The CDR3 extends over 14 amino acids. Unmatched junction bases numbered 2, after V lost 3 bases and J lost 2 bases. Germline assignment: CDR1 SNHLY and CDR2 FYNNEI. The CDR3: CASSEGTGPYEQYF. The CDR3 nucleotides read TGTGCCAGCAGTGAGGGGACAGGGCCCTACGAGCAGTACTTC.

The rearrangement uses TRBV9 and TRBJ1-1, with D maybe TRBD1 (5 bases). Trimming took 2 bases from V and 4 from J, leaving 15 bases between them. The CDR3 runs to 15 residues. The V gene's germline CDR1 is SGDLS and CDR2 YYNGEE. The CDR3 DNA sequence: TGTGCCAGCAGCGTGCAGGGTACGGGGGTCACTGAAGCTTTCTTT. Translation gives CASSVQGTGVTEAFF.

The genes are TRBV19 and TRBJ2-5, with TRBD2 matching over 8 bases. CDR3 length: 16 amino acids. Germline V lookup: CDR1 LNHDA, CDR2 SQIVND (reference sequence). Trimming cost V 3 bases and J 3 bases; bases outside gene matches: 9. CDR3 loop: CASSIMNGGAKETQYF. The CDR3 DNA sequence: TGTGCCAGTAGTATCATGAACGGGGGGGCGAAAGAGACCCAGTACTTC.

The chain carries TRBV5-1 and TRBJ1-3; no definite D call. V lost 0 bases and J 4 bases, leaving 14 bases between the germline ends. The germline V gene encodes CDR1 SGHRS and CDR2 YFSETQ. The CDR3 length is 16 residues. The CDR3 loop is CASSLAVEKLGNTIYF. The CDR3 region has the DNA TGCGCCAGCAGCTTGGCCGTGGAGAAACTAGGAAACACCATATATTTT.

In DNA, the CDR3 is TGTGCCACCAGTGATAATTTCGCCTACGAGCAGTACTTC. Protein product: CATSDNFAYEQYF. This chain connects TRBV24-1 to TRBJ2-7; D is unclear. Trimming pared 3 bases from V and 2 bases from J, leaving 7 bases between. CDR3 size: 13 residues. The germline V gene encodes CDR1 KGHDR and CDR2 SFDVKD.

The chain uses TRBV5-5 and TRBJ2-7; tentatively, D is TRBD1 (6 bases). CDR1 is SGHKS and CDR2 is YYEKEE in the germline V gene (reference sequence). The CDR3 is 15 amino acids. V lost 0 bases to trimming and J lost 4 bases, with 14 bases between them. The CDR3 protein is CASSLGRNTGYEQYV. DNA for the CDR3: TGTGCCAGCAGCTTGGGTAGAAATACAGGGTACGAGCAGTACGTC.

The chain couples TRBV12-3 or TRBV12-4 to TRBJ2-5; possibly TRBD2 for D (6 bases). Trimming shortened V by 4 bases and J by 5 bases, and 11 bases separated the two germline ends. The CDR3 extends over 13 amino acids. Here the CDR3 DNA reads TGTGCCAGCAGTTCGGAGGGGTGGGAGACCCAGTACTTC. Protein: CASSSEGWETQYF.